Here is one TCR beta chain with its context. What it recognizes is unknown. A read error may account for a junction end that differs from germline. This sample was taken from a study of Graves' ophthalmopathy and Graves' hyperthyroidism. Findings and caveats of the study: Using a 13-signature model, the authors split ophthalmopathy from stable hyperthyroidism, with 85% to 90% sensitivity and around 76% specificity.

The CDR3 extends over 13 amino acids. Eligible hyperthyroidism cases comprised new diagnoses of under 2 months' duration in individuals aged 18 to 65. RNA transcripts were the template, and TCR beta CDR3 regions were amplified from them. An opening RT-PCR round employed HTBI primers and preceded a second-round multiplex PCR. TCRdb fed the multiplex PCR reads into MiXCR, producing one record per CDR3 protein. Of more than 1,000,000 distinct CDR3 sequences listed, about 40% are singletons. Sequenced sample: peripheral blood or thyroid tissue (not recorded which). The chain links TRBV12-3 or TRBV12-4 to TRBJ2-7; D not certain. The clonotype was recovered from an adult man with Graves' hyperthyroidism. The CDR3 loop is CAGSVDIAYEQYF. The CDR3 region has the DNA TGTGCCGGCAGTGTAGACATAGCCTACGAGCAGTACTTC.